The text below deals with one TCR beta chain. The data were taken from a study of control samples from healthy donors and cancer patients. Germline assignment: CDR1 LGHDT and CDR2 YNNKEL (reference sequence). The ends lost 1 base at V and 4 bases at J; junction bases unmatched: 4. The CDR3 contains 15 residues. Repertoires were generated with immunoSEQ multiplex PCR, while TCRdb's copy carries only in-frame clones and drops some. The data show some 160,000 clones, about 93% seen once. The chain couples TRBV3-1 (or the pseudogene TRBV3-2) to TRBJ2-5; 9 positions agree with TRBD1. This receptor was obtained from a woman in her 30s in good health. The sample was blood. The CDR3 loop is CASSQGPTGGETQYF. CDR3 coding DNA: TGTGCCAGCAGCCAAGGTCCGACAGGGGGAGAGACCCAGTACTTC.